The 9 T cell receptor beta chains below come from one sample, sequenced in a study of Graves' ophthalmopathy and Graves' hyperthyroidism. Amplification targeted the TCR beta CDR3 regions, with RNA transcripts as the source material. HTBI-primed first-round RT-PCR preceded second-round multiplex PCR. TCRdb itself ran the multiplex PCR reads through MiXCR, one entry per CDR3 protein. The profile shows 1 million to 1.3 million distinct CDR3 sequences, roughly 35% of them singletons. The sample taken for sequencing was peripheral blood or thyroid tissue (not recorded which). All receptors derive from an adult man with Graves' hyperthyroidism.

This clonotype was seen many times. V and J are TRBV10-3 and TRBJ2-5; 11 nucleotides line up with TRBD2. The length of the CDR3 is 13 residues. V shed 10 bases, J shed 5 bases, and the junction held 6 bases outside the gene matches. Looked up from germline, CDR1 is ENHRY and CDR2 is SYGVKD. CDR3 coding DNA: TGTGCCACCCTAGCGGGGGGACGTGAGACCCAGTACTTC. It yields the protein CATLAGGRETQYF.

The table lists this clonotype with a count of one. The chain combines TRBV7-9 with TRBJ2-5; possibly TRBD2 for D (6 bases). CDR1 is SEHNR and CDR2 is FQNEAQ in the germline V gene (reference sequence). The CDR3 length is 14 residues. Trimming left V 5 bases short and J 2 bases short, with 12 bases between. CDR3 sequence: CASSGSGPQETQYF. The CDR3 region has the DNA TGTGCCAGCAGCGGGAGCGGGCCTCAAGAGACCCAGTACTTC. The full variable domain, in which reference TRBV7-9 and TRBJ2-5 provide the parts outside the CDR3, is DTGVSQNPRHKITKRGQNVTFRCDPISEHNRLYWYRQTLGQGPEFLTYFQNEAQLEKSRLLSDRFSAERPKGSFSTLEIQRTEQGDSAMYLCASSGSGPQETQYFGPGTRLLVL.

This clonotype has ten or more counts. The CDR3 bases are TGTGCCACCAGCAGAGTTCTGGGGGGAGCTAACTATGGCTACACCTTC. Its translation is CATSRVLGGANYGYTF. The chain couples TRBV15 to TRBJ1-2; possible D gene TRBD1, 5 bases. This CDR3 spans 16 amino acids. Germline V lookup: CDR1 LNHNV, CDR2 YYDKDF (reference sequence). Trimming took off 1 base at V and 0 bases at J, with 12 bases between the two ends.

This clonotype has ten or more counts. J is TRBJ2-5 and V is TRBV15; either TRBD1 or TRBD2 may supply D (5 bases each). V lost 2 bases, J lost 2 bases, and 18 bases lay in between. The CDR3 spans 17 residues. CDR1 is LNHNV and CDR2 is YYDKDF in the germline V gene (reference sequence). The CDR3 DNA is TGTGCCACCAGCAGACCCTCCGGCCCGGGACGACAAGAGACCCAGTACTTC. Its translation: CATSRPSGPGRQETQYF. The full variable domain, with the rest looked up from reference TRBV15 and TRBJ2-5, is DAMVIQNPRYQVTQFGKPVTLSCSQTLNHNVMYWYQQKSSQAPKLLFHYYDKDFNNEADTPDNFQSRRPNTSFCFLDIRSPGLGDTAMYLCATSRPSGPGRQETQYFGPGTRLLVL.

This clonotype was observed a few times. The chain carries TRBV3-1 and TRBJ1-2, with TRBD1 matching 10 bases. From germline, CDR1 is LGHDT and CDR2 YNNKEL (reference sequence). J lost 1 base, V lost 4 bases, and 6 bases had no gene match. The CDR3 spans 16 residues. CDR3 in amino acids: CASSPQGTGVNYGYTF. The DNA of the CDR3 is TGTGCCAGCAGCCCTCAAGGGACAGGGGTTAACTATGGCTACACCTTC.

This clonotype was observed a single time. The J gene is TRBJ2-5, the V gene TRBV10-3, with D perhaps matching TRBD2 (6 bases). From germline, CDR1 is ENHRY and CDR2 SYGVKD. This CDR3 is 12 amino acids long. V gave up 11 bases and J gave up 2 bases, with 12 bases separating them. DNA of the CDR3: TGTGCCCCATGGCGGGGTCAAGAGACCCAGTACTTC. It specifies CAPWRGQETQYF.

This clonotype came up many times. The chain uses TRBV7-2 and TRBJ2-5; D unresolved. V lost 3 bases and J 2 bases, leaving 10 bases between the germline ends. This CDR3 has 14 amino acids. The V gene's germline CDR1 is SGHTA and CDR2 FQGNSA. The CDR3 DNA follows: TGTGCCAGCAGCTTCTATGGGAAACAAGAGACCCAGTACTTC. This gives the protein CASSFYGKQETQYF.

This clonotype was seen at least ten times. The rearrangement joins TRBV28 to TRBJ2-5; D gene uncertain. This CDR3 has 14 residues. V gave up 6 bases and J gave up 4 bases, with 15 bases separating them. The germline V gene has CDR1 MDHEN and CDR2 SYDVKM. The CDR3 nucleotides are TGTGCCAGCAGCCCCCTTAATTCGGGAGAGACCCAGTACTTC. Translation: CASSPLNSGETQYF.

This clonotype was counted many times. The V and J genes are TRBV15 and TRBJ1-3; no firm D call. Per germline, CDR1 LNHNV and CDR2 YYDKDF (reference sequence). Trimming left V 0 bases short and J 0 bases short, with 9 bases between. The CDR3 consists of 16 residues. The CDR3 DNA reads TGTGCCACCAGCAGAGATTTCGGCTCCTCTGGAAACACCATATATTTT. It specifies CATSRDFGSSGNTIYF.